Given below is one T cell receptor (beta chain) in context. Its cognate antigen is unknown. The data derive from a study of cytomegalovirus exposure and HLA in healthy donors. Overall study context: A preliminary data release comprised 80 million or so unique TCRs obtained from HLA-typed donors.

The CDR3 totals 14 residues. Germline CDR1 reads SGHNT; CDR2 reads YYREEE (reference sequence). V lost 3 bases to trimming and J lost 10 bases, with 19 bases between them. PCR primers comprised 60 Vbeta and 13 Jbeta primers. Sequencing was performed with immunoSEQ multiplex PCR; in TCRdb, only in-frame clones are kept and a portion is missing. The sample records 150,000 to 200,000 clones, about 12% being singletons. Overall study results and limits: Because they were indistinguishable, some V segments, including TRBV6-2 and TRBV6-3, were excluded.

The chain is built from TRBV5-4 and TRBJ1-2; TRBD1 is a possible D gene (5 bases). The clonotype was recovered from a man over 45 in good health and CMV-seropositive. The sample consisted of PBMCs. The CDR3 coding sequence is TGTGCCAGCAGCTGGAGAGGCGGGGGAGCGCTCTACACCTTC. Translating gives CASSWRGGGALYTF. Complete variable domain (other parts from reference TRBV5-4 and TRBJ1-2): ETGVTQSPTHLIKTRGQQVTLRCSSQSGHNTVSWYQQALGQGPQFIFQYYREEENGRGNFPPRFSGLQFPNYSSELNVNALELDDSALYLCASSWRGGGALYTFGSGTRLTVV.